This T cell receptor beta chain is drawn from a study of monozygotic twins with inflammatory bowel disease. Study conclusions and caveats: Since immunosuppressive treatments differed, patient repertoires may have gained added variability.

Concerning this clonotype itself: Its antigen is not known.

Molecular identifiers with 6-nucleotide sample barcodes were added during cDNA synthesis via template switching. No DNA is given; TCRdb re-called the 5' RACE reads and lists each CDR3 protein once. This repertoire comprises 170,000 or so distinct CDR3 sequences; its ten largest clones make up roughly 7%. Germline lookup yields CDR1 SGHRS and CDR2 YFSETQ. The CDR3 is made up of 15 amino acids. The sample was blood. This rearrangement joins TRBV5-1 to TRBJ2-2. This receptor was identified in a human donor with ulcerative colitis or Crohn's disease, or a healthy co-twin of an affected twin (not recorded which). The CDR3 here is CASSFSTPTTGELFF.